The 21 T cell receptor beta chains presented below share a single source sample, sequenced in a study of monozygotic twins with inflammatory bowel disease. For each CDR3 protein, TCRdb gives one entry from its re-call of the 5' RACE reads, without DNA. Here the sample table reports 110,000 to 150,000 distinct CDR3 sequences. Sequencing was done on a sample of blood. Receptors were obtained from a human donor with ulcerative colitis or Crohn's disease, or a healthy co-twin of an affected twin (not recorded which).

V gene TRBV5-1 combines with J gene TRBJ1-1. The CDR3 is 12 residues long. The germline CDR1 and CDR2 sequences are SGHRS and YFSETQ. CDR3 sequence: CASSLDRTEAFF.

The chain joins TRBV7-3 to TRBJ1-4; with no DNA, the TCRdb D assignment of TRBD1 cannot be verified. The germline CDR1 and CDR2 sequences are SGHTA and FQGTGA. The CDR3 runs to 15 residues. CDR3 loop: CASSPGRGTNEKLFF.

CDR3 residues: CASSLVVGAAGELFF. V is TRBV12-3 or TRBV12-4 and J is TRBJ2-2; TCRdb gives TRBD1 as the D gene, but with no DNA this cannot be confirmed. The CDR3 is 15 amino acids.

The V and J genes are TRBV6-1 and TRBJ1-2. The CDR3 spans 15 residues. CDR1 MNHNS and CDR2 SASEGT come from the germline V gene. CDR3 amino acids: CASSEGPGEDYGYTF.

The chain uses TRBV19 and TRBJ2-1; TCRdb returns TRBD2, unconfirmable since there is no DNA. CDR3 length: 15 amino acids. Germline CDR1 reads LNHDA; CDR2 reads SQIVND (reference sequence). CDR3 sequence reads: CASSIRSGSDDEQFF.

The rearrangement links TRBV11-2 to TRBJ2-1; TCRdb's D gene call, TRBD2, goes unchecked for lack of DNA. The CDR3 has 16 residues. Germline V gives CDR1 SGHAT, CDR2 FQNNGV. The chain's CDR3 is CASSQMTSGYYNEQFF.

The V and J genes are TRBV7-2 and TRBJ2-5; with no DNA, the TCRdb D assignment of TRBD2 cannot be verified. This CDR3 has 15 amino acids. In germline, CDR1 is SGHTA, CDR2 FQGNSA. CDR3 loop: CASSSPGSGKETQYF.

V and J are TRBV10-3 and TRBJ2-1; TCRdb names TRBD1, which stays unverified in the absence of DNA. The CDR3 extends over 15 amino acids. The germline gives CDR1 ENHRY, CDR2 SYGVKD. This chain's CDR3 is CAISDEGGPGNEQFF.

The rearrangement uses TRBV5-1 and TRBJ1-1. Germline loops: CDR1 SGHRS, CDR2 YFSETQ. The CDR3 is 14 amino acids. The CDR3 sequence: CASSMVRENTEAFF.

This chain uses TRBV12-3 or TRBV12-4 with TRBJ1-2; no DNA is available, so the TRBD1 call from TCRdb remains unchecked. The CDR3 totals 14 residues. The CDR3 reads CASSFDRGEYGYTF.

The genes are TRBV18 and TRBJ1-1. The CDR3 runs 15 residues. CDR1 is KGHSH and CDR2 is LQKENI in the germline V gene. Here the CDR3 reads CASSPSGSPNTEAFF.

The chain employs TRBV21-1 and TRBJ1-2; TCRdb picks TRBD1, but there is no DNA to check that call. TRBV21-1 corresponds to a pseudogene. The CDR3 loop spans 11 amino acids. CDR3 sequence reads: CASKTVTGYTF.

The rearrangement uses TRBV7-2 and TRBJ2-4. CDR1 SGHTA and CDR2 FQGNSA come from the germline V gene. This CDR3 comprises 14 residues. CDR3 loop: CASSFRLAENIQYF.

This chain links TRBV4-2 with TRBJ2-5; TCRdb's D call, TRBD1, is unchecked because there is no DNA. The CDR3 loop spans 17 amino acids. The germline CDR1 and CDR2 sequences are LGHNA and YNFKEQ. The CDR3 is CASSLVGPGQGGETQYF.

This sequence joins TRBV9 and TRBJ2-5; checking the TCRdb D call of TRBD1 is not possible without DNA. This CDR3 is built from 14 residues. Germline V gives CDR1 SGDLS, CDR2 YYNGEE. The CDR3 reads CASSAGPHQETQYF.

The chain joins TRBV6-1 to TRBJ2-7; the D call from TCRdb, TRBD1, cannot be confirmed without DNA. The CDR3 is made up of 16 amino acids. Germline CDR1 MNHNS, CDR2 SASEGT. The chain's CDR3 is CASRSPGQGASYEQYF.

The V and J genes are TRBV20-1 and TRBJ1-5. CDR3 length equals 12 residues. The germline V gene has CDR1 DFQATT and CDR2 SNEGSKA (reference sequence). Here the CDR3 reads CSASQVDRPQHF.

This chain connects TRBV7-9 to TRBJ2-2; checking the TCRdb D call of TRBD1 is not possible without DNA. The CDR3 has 14 amino acids. The V gene's germline CDR1 is SEHNR and CDR2 FQNEAQ (reference sequence). This chain's CDR3 is CASHGQGNTGELFF.

The rearrangement joins TRBV12-3 or TRBV12-4 to TRBJ2-7; the TRBD1 assignment by TCRdb is unverifiable without DNA. This CDR3 is built from 14 residues. This chain's CDR3 is CASSYSQGAYEQYF.

This chain joins TRBV7-6 and TRBJ2-7; the TCRdb D gene call, TRBD1, has no DNA to confirm it. The CDR3 sequence is 16 residues long. Germline assignment: CDR1 SGHVS and CDR2 FNYEAQ. The CDR3 sequence: CASSLVTGVSSYEQYF.

CDR3 loop: CASSLVGTAQGAGELFF. The chain is built from TRBV5-6 and TRBJ2-2; the TCRdb D gene call, TRBD1, has no DNA to confirm it. The CDR3 runs 17 residues. The germline CDR1 and CDR2 sequences are SGHDT and YYEEEE.